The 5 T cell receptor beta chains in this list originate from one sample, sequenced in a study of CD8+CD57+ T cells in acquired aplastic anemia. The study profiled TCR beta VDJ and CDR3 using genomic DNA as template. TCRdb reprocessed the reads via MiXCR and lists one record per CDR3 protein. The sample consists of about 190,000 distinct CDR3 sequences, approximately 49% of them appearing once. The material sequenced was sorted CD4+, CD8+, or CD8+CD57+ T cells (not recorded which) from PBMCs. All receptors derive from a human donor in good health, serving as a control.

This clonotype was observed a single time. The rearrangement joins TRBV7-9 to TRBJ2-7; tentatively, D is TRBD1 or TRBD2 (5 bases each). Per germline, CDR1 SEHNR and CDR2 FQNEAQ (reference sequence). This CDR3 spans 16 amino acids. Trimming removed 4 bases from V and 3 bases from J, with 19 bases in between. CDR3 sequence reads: CASSWKGGGRNYEQYF. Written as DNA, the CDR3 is TGTGCCAGCAGCTGGAAGGGTGGGGGTAGGAACTACGAGCAGTACTTC.

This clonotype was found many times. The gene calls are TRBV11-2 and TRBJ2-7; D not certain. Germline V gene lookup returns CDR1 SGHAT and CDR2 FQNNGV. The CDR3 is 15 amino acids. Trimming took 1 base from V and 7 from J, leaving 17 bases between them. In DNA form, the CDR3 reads TGTGCCAGCAGCTTAGCCATGGGCAGCCCTAAGGAGCAGTACTTC. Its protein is CASSLAMGSPKEQYF. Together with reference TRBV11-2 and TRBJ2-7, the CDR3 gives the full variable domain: EAGVAQSPRYKIIEKRQSVAFWCNPISGHATLYWYQQILGQGPKLLIQFQNNGVVDDSQLPKDRFSAERLKGVDSTLKIQPAKLEDSAVYLCASSLAMGSPKEQYFGPGTRLTVT.

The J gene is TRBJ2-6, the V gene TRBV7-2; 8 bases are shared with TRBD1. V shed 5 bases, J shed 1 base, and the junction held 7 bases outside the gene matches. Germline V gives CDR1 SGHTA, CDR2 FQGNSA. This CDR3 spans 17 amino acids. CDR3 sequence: CASSHQGAGSGANVLTF. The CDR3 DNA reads TGTGCCAGCAGCCACCAGGGGGCAGGATCTGGGGCCAACGTCCTGACTTTC. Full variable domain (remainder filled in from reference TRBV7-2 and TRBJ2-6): GAGVSQSPSNKVTEKGKDVELRCDPISGHTALYWYRQSLGQGLEFLIYFQGNSAPDKSGLPSDRFSAERTGGSVSTLTIQRTQQEDSAVYLCASSHQGAGSGANVLTFGAGSRLTVL.

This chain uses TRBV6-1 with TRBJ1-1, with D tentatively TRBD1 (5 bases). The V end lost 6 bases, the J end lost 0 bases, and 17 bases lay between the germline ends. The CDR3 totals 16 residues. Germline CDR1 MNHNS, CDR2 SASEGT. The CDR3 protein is CASSPGKGFMNTEAFF. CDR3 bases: TGTGCCAGCAGCCCCGGGAAGGGGTTTATGAACACTGAAGCTTTCTTT.

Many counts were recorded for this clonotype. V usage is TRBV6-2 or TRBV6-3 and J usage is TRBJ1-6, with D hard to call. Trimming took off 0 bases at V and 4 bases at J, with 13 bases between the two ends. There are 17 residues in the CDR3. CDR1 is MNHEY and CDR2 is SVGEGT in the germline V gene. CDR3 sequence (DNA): TGTGCCAGCAGTTACTCCCGTGTCTCCAGGTATAATTCACCCCTCCACTTT. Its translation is CASSYSRVSRYNSPLHF.